The subject of this entry is one TCR beta chain. The target antigen is unknown. These data come from a study of breast tumors, draining lymph nodes, adjacent tissues. Findings and limits, study-wide: Luminal-like breast cancer showed significantly higher tumor–nontumor repertoire similarity than basal-like. Compared with lymph nodes, tumors were less diverse; compared with nontumor tissue, more. Findings are consistent with lymph node origin and intratumoral expansion of most tumor T cells.

Each CDR3 protein is one row after TCRdb ran MiXCR on the multiplex PCR reads. The sample includes about 100,000 distinct CDR3 sequences, 21% of them seen just once. This CDR3 region has 13 residues. Germline CDR1 is LNHDA and CDR2 is SQIVND (reference sequence). Trimming left V 3 bases short and J 2 bases short, with 7 bases between. Axillary draining lymph nodes of breast cancer patients supplied the node samples. The receptor's source is a female donor with breast cancer. Some clones in this sample may be carry-over from other donors' samples. Specimen: axillary lymph node tissue. This chain connects TRBV19 to TRBJ1-1; D is unresolved. The chain's CDR3 is CASSISANTEAFF. The CDR3 DNA is TGTGCCAGTAGTATTTCGGCAAACACTGAAGCTTTCTTT.